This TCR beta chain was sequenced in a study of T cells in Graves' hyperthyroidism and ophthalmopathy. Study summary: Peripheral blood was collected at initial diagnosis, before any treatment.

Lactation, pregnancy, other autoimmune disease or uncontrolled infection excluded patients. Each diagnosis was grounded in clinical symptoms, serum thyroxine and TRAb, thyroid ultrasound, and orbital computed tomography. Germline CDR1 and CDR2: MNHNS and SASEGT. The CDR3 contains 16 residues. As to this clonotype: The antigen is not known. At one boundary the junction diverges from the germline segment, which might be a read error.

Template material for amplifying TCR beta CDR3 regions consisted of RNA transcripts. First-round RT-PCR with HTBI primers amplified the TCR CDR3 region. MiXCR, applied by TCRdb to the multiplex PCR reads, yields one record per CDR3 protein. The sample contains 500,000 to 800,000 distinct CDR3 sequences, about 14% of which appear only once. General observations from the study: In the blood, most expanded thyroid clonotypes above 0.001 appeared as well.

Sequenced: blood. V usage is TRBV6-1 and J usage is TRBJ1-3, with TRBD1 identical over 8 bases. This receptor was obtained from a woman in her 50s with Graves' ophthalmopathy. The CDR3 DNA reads TGTGCCAGCAGAGCCAGGGGGCAAAACTCTGGAAACACCATATACTTT. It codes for CASRARGQNSGNTIYF.